The 21 T cell receptor beta chains listed next were all sequenced from one sample in a study of T cell repertoires in aging, cancer and after chemotherapy. Multiplex touch-down PCR with TRB-A/B primers amplified rearranged V-D-J TRB sequences. TCRdb analysed the multiplex PCR reads with MiXCR anew, one entry per CDR3 protein. The table lists some 8,200 distinct CDR3 sequences, around 33% of them singletons. The template was genomic DNA from peripheral blood, not RNA. The specimen was blood. The origin of the receptors is a human donor in good health.

This clonotype was recorded a few times. The chain joins TRBV27 to TRBJ2-1; 8 positions agree with TRBD2. Germline V CDR1 and CDR2: MNHEY, SMNVEV (reference sequence). V was pared by 2 bases and J by 0 bases, with 15 bases of the junction left unmatched. The length of the CDR3 is 20 residues. As DNA, the CDR3 is TGTGCCAGCAGTTTAAGAGTGCCAGCGGGGGCCCCGAGCTCCTACAATGAGCAGTTCTTC. It yields the protein CASSLRVPAGAPSSYNEQFF.

This chain links TRBV6-1 with TRBJ2-7; possible D gene TRBD1, 6 bases. CDR1 is MNHNS and CDR2 is SASEGT in the germline V gene. The CDR3 contains 14 residues. Trimming cost V 7 bases and J 0 bases, with 13 bases left between them. The CDR3 sequence: CASTWTVGSYEQYF. DNA of the CDR3: TGTGCCAGCACGTGGACAGTAGGCTCCTACGAGCAGTACTTC.

This clonotype is classed as medium-sized (0.01 to 0.1%). This sequence joins TRBV29-1 and TRBJ2-3, with TRBD1 matching over 9 bases. The CDR3 contains 13 residues. The V gene's germline CDR1 is SQVTM and CDR2 ANQGSEA. With 6 bases clipped from V and 5 bases from J, the junction kept 6 bases outside the gene matches. DNA for the CDR3: TGCAGCGTGGCACAGGGGGCAGGAGATACGCAGTATTTT. This translates into CSVAQGAGDTQYF.

The chain links TRBV27 to TRBJ1-2, with 9 bases that match TRBD1. Germline CDR1 is MNHEY and CDR2 is SMNVEV (reference sequence). Trimming took 1 base from V and 6 from J; bases not matched to a gene: 9. The CDR3 spans 16 residues. The CDR3 loop reads CASSLFSMGTGNGYTF. CDR3 nucleotides: TGTGCCAGCAGTTTATTTTCAATGGGGACAGGGAATGGCTACACCTTC.

The chain has TRBV15 and TRBJ1-4, with a tentative D call TRBD1 (6 bases). V was cut by 5 bases and J by 0 bases, with 10 bases left in between. Looked up from germline, CDR1 is LNHNV and CDR2 is YYDKDF (reference sequence). The CDR3 runs 15 residues. CDR3 nucleotides: TGTGCCACCAGCCCTCGGACAGCAACTAATGAAAAACTGTTTTTT. Amino acid sequence: CATSPRTATNEKLFF.

This clonotype occurred a few times. This chain joins TRBV6-5 and TRBJ1-2; tentatively, D is TRBD1 (5 bases). The germline V gene has CDR1 MNHEY and CDR2 SVGAGI. The CDR3 is 17 amino acids. V lost 2 bases to trimming and J lost 0 bases, with 16 bases between them. The CDR3: CASSYAYDSRANYGYTF. The CDR3 region has the DNA TGTGCCAGCAGTTACGCATATGACAGTAGGGCTAACTATGGCTACACCTTC.

This clonotype ranks as large. The chain is built from TRBV29-1 and TRBJ1-2; D not resolved. The V gene's germline CDR1 is SQVTM and CDR2 ANQGSEA. The CDR3 runs to 12 residues. The V gene lost 4 bases and the J gene lost 0 bases, with 6 bases spanning the gap. CDR3 bases: TGCAGCGTTGGCGGAGCTAACTATGGCTACACCTTC. It is translated as CSVGGANYGYTF.

This chain joins TRBV19 and TRBJ1-2; no clear D. The length of the CDR3 is 13 residues. Germline values: CDR1 LNHDA, CDR2 SQIVND (reference sequence). Trimming cost V 6 bases and J 2 bases, with 10 bases left between them. The CDR3 nucleotides are TGTGCCAGTAGGAACAGCTACAACTATGGCTACACCTTC. It encodes CASRNSYNYGYTF.

V usage is TRBV19 and J usage is TRBJ2-7, with 7 bases identical to TRBD2. The V and J ends lost 3 bases and 0 bases, in that order; junction bases with no gene match: 5. The CDR3 is 15 residues long. CDR1 is LNHDA and CDR2 is SQIVND in the germline V gene (reference sequence). The CDR3 spells CASSILAAPSYEQYF. The CDR3, as DNA: TGTGCCAGTAGTATTCTAGCGGCCCCCTCCTACGAGCAGTACTTC.

This clonotype came up a few times. J is TRBJ1-1 and V is TRBV12-3 or TRBV12-4, with a possible D match to TRBD1 (5 bases). V was cut by 4 bases and J by 5 bases, with 17 bases left in between. The CDR3 is 15 amino acids. The CDR3 is CASSSVPAPGTEAFF. In DNA, the CDR3 is TGTGCCAGCAGTTCGGTGCCGGCCCCAGGGACTGAAGCTTTCTTT.

The chain joins TRBV27 to TRBJ1-6; 8 bases line up with TRBD1. Germline loops: CDR1 MNHEY, CDR2 SMNVEV (reference sequence). The CDR3 contains 16 residues. Trimming cost V 6 bases and J 8 bases; bases outside gene matches: 12. The CDR3 loop is CASSPGPGQVYSPLHF. DNA of the CDR3: TGTGCCAGCAGCCCGGGACCGGGACAGGTTTATTCACCCCTCCACTTT.

The chain uses TRBV5-1 and TRBJ1-6; TRBD1 matches at 8 bases. With V trimmed by 6 bases and J by 7 bases, 6 bases remained unmatched. CDR3 length: 14 amino acids. CDR1 is SGHRS, CDR2 YFSETQ, per germline. DNA of the CDR3: TGCGCCAGCAACAGGGGGAGCGAGAATTCACCCCTCCACTTT. This codes for CASNRGSENSPLHF.

This clonotype turned up a few times. The chain is built from TRBV5-6 and TRBJ2-2, with TRBD1 identical over 9 bases. The CDR3 sequence is 16 residues long. The V gene's germline CDR1 is SGHDT and CDR2 YYEEEE. The J segment lost 6 bases and the V segment lost 4 bases, leaving 10 bases of the junction unmatched. The CDR3 DNA follows: TGTGCCAGCAGCGAAACCGGGACAGGGTTGGCCGGGGAGCTGTTTTTT. Amino acids: CASSETGTGLAGELFF.

This clonotype was observed a handful of times. The CDR3 nucleotides are TGTGCCAGCAGTCCAACCCCAAGGGGAGAGACCCAGTACTTC. It encodes CASSPTPRGETQYF. The V gene is TRBV27, the J gene TRBJ2-5; D perhaps matches TRBD1 (5 bases). Trimming pared 5 bases from V and 4 bases from J, leaving 14 bases between. The CDR3 covers 14 residues. CDR1 and CDR2 from the germline V gene are MNHEY and SMNVEV (reference sequence).

Here the CDR3 reads CASRHRSYEQYF. The CDR3 coding sequence is TGTGCCAGCAGACACAGGTCCTACGAGCAGTACTTC. This chain joins TRBV12-3 or TRBV12-4 and TRBJ2-7, with a tentative D call TRBD1 (5 bases). The CDR3 contains 12 residues. V was clipped by 6 bases and J by 1 base, with 7 bases between them.

The chain has TRBV7-2 and TRBJ1-5; TRBD1 is a possible D gene (5 bases). CDR1 and CDR2 from the germline V gene are SGHTA and FQGNSA. With 0 bases removed from V and 3 bases from J, the gap between germline ends came to 12 bases. This CDR3 is 16 amino acids long. The CDR3 loop reads CASSLAGDGNNQPQHF. In DNA form, the CDR3 reads TGTGCCAGCAGCTTAGCAGGGGACGGTAACAATCAGCCCCAGCATTTT.

The CDR3 here is CATTSSGGRYEQYF. CDR3 DNA sequence: TGTGCCACCACCTCTAGCGGGGGTAGGTACGAGCAGTACTTC. This chain connects TRBV10-3 to TRBJ2-7, with 10 nucleotides matching TRBD2. Germline-derived CDR1 and CDR2 are ENHRY and SYGVKD. The V and J ends lost 10 bases and 4 bases, in that order; junction bases with no gene match: 10. CDR3 length equals 14 residues.

By its share, this clonotype is medium-sized. V is TRBV5-6 and J is TRBJ2-7; 9 bases map to TRBD1. The CDR3 has 14 residues. Germline CDR1 and CDR2: SGHDT and YYEEEE. V was pared by 5 bases and J by 3 bases, with 6 bases of the junction left unmatched. The CDR3 DNA is TGTGCCAGCAGTTCCACAGGGGGCTACTACGAGCAGTACTTC. Translated, it gives CASSSTGGYYEQYF.

The chain links TRBV27 to TRBJ2-3, with 9 bases fitting TRBD2. The CDR3 runs to 18 residues. The germline CDR1 and CDR2 sequences are MNHEY and SMNVEV (reference sequence). The junction had 19 bases not matched to a gene; V was cut back by 6 bases and J by 6 bases. CDR3 residues: CASRRGFGSGGSPDTQYF. DNA for the CDR3: TGTGCCAGCAGAAGGGGGTTCGGTAGCGGGGGTTCCCCTGATACGCAGTATTTT.

Written as DNA, the CDR3 is TGTGCCAGCAGCCAAGATCCGGCAGGGTCAGCTGAAGCTTTCTTT. Protein sequence: CASSQDPAGSAEAFF. The chain has TRBV4-2 and TRBJ1-1, with TRBD1 as a possible D gene (5 bases). The germline V and J ends were trimmed by 0 bases and 6 bases, with 14 bases remaining between them. CDR3 length: 15 residues. Germline-derived CDR1 and CDR2 are LGHNA and YNFKEQ.

The rearrangement uses TRBV5-6 and TRBJ1-1; possibly TRBD1 for D (6 bases). Trimming shortened V by 1 base and J by 4 bases, and 8 bases separated the two germline ends. The CDR3 covers 13 residues. Germline V gene lookup returns CDR1 SGHDT and CDR2 YYEEEE. The CDR3 protein is CASSLTGTTEAFF. The CDR3 nucleotides read TGTGCCAGCAGCTTGACAGGGACCACTGAAGCTTTCTTT.